This T cell receptor (beta chain) was sequenced during a study of metastatic and nonmetastatic thyroid tumors. CDR1 and CDR2 (germline): ENHRY, SYGVKD. V was trimmed by 1 base and J by 9 bases, leaving 13 bases between them. This CDR3 is built from 13 residues. Patients underwent thyroid surgery, and none had received any treatment before it. As for this clone: The conserved phenylalanine or tryptophan is not found at the CDR3 terminus, so this likely reflects a read error.

Per the original methods: The study took CDR3 differences across clinicopathological groups and made a distant-metastasis classifier for papillary thyroid cancer from them. With MiXCR, TCRdb reprocessed the PCR reads. TCRdb assigned the V and J calls; the authors' analysis was not used. The table records over 15,000 clones, roughly 29% of them present only once. The TCR was taken from a male donor with papillary thyroid cancer or a benign thyroid nodule (not recorded which). Some clones in this sample may be carry-over from other donors' samples. Sequencing was performed on tumor tissue. This sequence joins TRBV10-3 and TRBJ2-7; weak D call: TRBD2 (6 bases). Written as DNA, the CDR3 is TGTGCCATCAGTGAGTTGCGGGGAAGCGGGCAGTACTCC. It is translated as CAISELRGSGQYS.